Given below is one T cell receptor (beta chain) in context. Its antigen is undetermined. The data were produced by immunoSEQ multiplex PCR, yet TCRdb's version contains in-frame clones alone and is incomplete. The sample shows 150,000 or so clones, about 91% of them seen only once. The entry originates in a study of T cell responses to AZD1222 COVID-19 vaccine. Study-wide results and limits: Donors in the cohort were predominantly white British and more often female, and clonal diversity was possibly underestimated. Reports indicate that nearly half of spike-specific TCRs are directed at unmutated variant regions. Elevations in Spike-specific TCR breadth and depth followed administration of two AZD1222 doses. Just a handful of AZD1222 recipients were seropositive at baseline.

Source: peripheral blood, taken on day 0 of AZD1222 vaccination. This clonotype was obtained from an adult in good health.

DNA of the CDR3: TGTGCCAGTAGTAGAGGTTTGGGGGCAGCGGGACGTAGTGAAGGGCAGTTCTTC. This encodes CASSRGLGAAGRSEGQFF. V is TRBV19 and J is TRBJ2-1, with D tentatively TRBD2 (7 bases). Germline V gene sequence: CDR1 LNHDA, CDR2 SQIVND (reference sequence). This CDR3 has 18 residues. V gave up 4 bases and J gave up 12 bases, with 31 bases separating them.